Detailed here is one TCR beta chain. The antigen is undetermined. Here the CDR3 omits its conserved ending phenylalanine or tryptophan, so a read error is the likely source. This CDR3 region has 13 residues. V was clipped by 3 bases and J by 6 bases, with 9 bases between them. The data were taken from a study of blood T cells in healthy people across ages. Study outcomes and limitations: Diversity figures based on one million T cells were deemed too low.

Primed by a sample-barcoded 5' primer and a J-beta primer mix, a second PCR proceeded for about 7 to 11 cycles. Each TCR beta cDNA got a 12-nucleotide random molecular identifier. TCRdb ran MiXCR on the 5' RACE reads and lists one entry per CDR3 protein. This sample yields more than 650,000 distinct CDR3 sequences, of which about a quarter are seen a single time; less than 3.5% belongs to the top ten. This sample was shared with a second study, whose subject was T cells of mothers and their children. That work contributes: The cDNA synthesis received all extracted RNA, at around 1.5 ug per 15 ul. No persistent microchimeric T cell clones were detected at about 93 clones per million clonotypes sensitivity.

The sequencing sample was made of blood. This sequence joins TRBV12-3 or TRBV12-4 and TRBJ1-5; D not certain. The receptor comes from a boy younger than 18 in good health. Here the CDR3 DNA reads TGTGCCAGCAGTTTTGGAGGGTTTCAGCCCCAGCATCTT. It is translated as CASSFGGFQPQHL.